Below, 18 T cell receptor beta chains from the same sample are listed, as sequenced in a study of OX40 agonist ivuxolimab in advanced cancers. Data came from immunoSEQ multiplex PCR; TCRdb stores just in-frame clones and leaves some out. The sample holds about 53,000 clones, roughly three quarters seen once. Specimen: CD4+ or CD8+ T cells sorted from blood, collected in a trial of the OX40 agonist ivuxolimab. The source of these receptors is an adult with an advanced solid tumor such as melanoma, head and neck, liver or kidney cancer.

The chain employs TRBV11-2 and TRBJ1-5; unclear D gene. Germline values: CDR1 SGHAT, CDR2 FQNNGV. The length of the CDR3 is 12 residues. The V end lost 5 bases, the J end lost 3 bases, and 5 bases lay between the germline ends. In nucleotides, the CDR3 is TGTGCCAGCAGCCGCCCCAATCAGCCCCAGCATTTT. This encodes CASSRPNQPQHF.

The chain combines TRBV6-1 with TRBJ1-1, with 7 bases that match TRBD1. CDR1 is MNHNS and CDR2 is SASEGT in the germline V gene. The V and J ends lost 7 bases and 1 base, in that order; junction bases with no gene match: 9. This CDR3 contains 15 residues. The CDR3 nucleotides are TGTGCCAGCAATAATCTCAACAGGGGGAACACTGAAGCTTTCTTT. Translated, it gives CASNNLNRGNTEAFF.

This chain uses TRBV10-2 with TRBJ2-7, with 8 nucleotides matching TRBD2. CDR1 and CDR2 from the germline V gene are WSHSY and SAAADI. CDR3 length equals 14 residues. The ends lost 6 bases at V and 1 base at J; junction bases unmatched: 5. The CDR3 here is CASRDSGESYEQYF. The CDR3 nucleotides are TGCGCCAGCAGGGATAGCGGGGAATCCTACGAGCAGTACTTC.

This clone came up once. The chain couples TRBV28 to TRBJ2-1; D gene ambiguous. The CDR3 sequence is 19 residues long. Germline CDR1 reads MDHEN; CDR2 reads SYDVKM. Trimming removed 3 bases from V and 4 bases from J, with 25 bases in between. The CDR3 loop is CASSFSAASLAPNYNEQFF. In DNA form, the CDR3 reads TGTGCCAGCAGTTTTTCGGCAGCCTCCCTGGCTCCTAATTACAATGAGCAGTTCTTC.

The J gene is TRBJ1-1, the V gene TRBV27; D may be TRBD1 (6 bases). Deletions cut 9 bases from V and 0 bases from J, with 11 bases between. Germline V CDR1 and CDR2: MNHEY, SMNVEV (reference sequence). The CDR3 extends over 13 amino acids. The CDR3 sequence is CASTGTMNTEAFF. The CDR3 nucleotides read TGTGCCAGTACAGGGACCATGAACACTGAAGCTTTCTTT.

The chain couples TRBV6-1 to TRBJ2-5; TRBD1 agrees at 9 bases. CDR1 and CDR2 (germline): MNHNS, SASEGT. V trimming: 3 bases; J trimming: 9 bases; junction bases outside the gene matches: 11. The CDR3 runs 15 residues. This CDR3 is CASSEEGTGFRAQYF. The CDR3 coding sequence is TGTGCCAGCAGTGAGGAAGGGACAGGGTTCAGGGCCCAGTACTTC.

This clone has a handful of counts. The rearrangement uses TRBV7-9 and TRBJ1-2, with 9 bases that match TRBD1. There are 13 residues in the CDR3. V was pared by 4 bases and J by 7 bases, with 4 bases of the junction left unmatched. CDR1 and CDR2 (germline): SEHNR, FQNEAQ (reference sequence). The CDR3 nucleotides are TGTGCCAGCAGCTACAGGGGGCAGGGTGGCTACACCTTC. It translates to CASSYRGQGGYTF.

CDR3 in amino acids: CASSLRLGPGNAYEQYF. CDR3 bases: TGTGCCAGCAGTTTAAGGTTGGGGCCGGGTAACGCCTACGAGCAGTACTTC. This chain connects TRBV27 to TRBJ2-7; TRBD1 is a possible D gene (5 bases). Trimming removed 2 bases at V and 2 bases at J, with 19 bases between. The germline CDR1 and CDR2 sequences are MNHEY and SMNVEV (reference sequence). The CDR3 is 17 amino acids.

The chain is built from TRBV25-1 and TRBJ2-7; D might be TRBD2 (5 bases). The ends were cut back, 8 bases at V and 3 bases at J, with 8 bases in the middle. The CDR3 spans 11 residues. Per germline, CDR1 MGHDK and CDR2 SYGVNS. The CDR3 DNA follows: TGTGCCAGCCGGAGGTACTACGAGCAGTACTTC. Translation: CASRRYYEQYF.

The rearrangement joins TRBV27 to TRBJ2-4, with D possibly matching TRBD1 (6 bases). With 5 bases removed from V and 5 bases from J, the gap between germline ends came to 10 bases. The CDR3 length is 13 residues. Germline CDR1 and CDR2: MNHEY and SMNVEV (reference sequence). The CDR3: CASSRTVQNIQYF. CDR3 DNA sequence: TGTGCCAGCAGTCGGACAGTCCAAAACATTCAGTACTTC.

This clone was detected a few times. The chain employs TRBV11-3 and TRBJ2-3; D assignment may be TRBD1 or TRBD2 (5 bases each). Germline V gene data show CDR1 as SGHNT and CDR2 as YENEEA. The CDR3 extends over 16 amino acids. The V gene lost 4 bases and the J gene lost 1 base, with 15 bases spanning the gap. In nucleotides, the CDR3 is TGTGCCAGCAGCTCTGGGACGGGGAGCCGCACAGATACGCAGTATTTT. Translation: CASSSGTGSRTDTQYF.

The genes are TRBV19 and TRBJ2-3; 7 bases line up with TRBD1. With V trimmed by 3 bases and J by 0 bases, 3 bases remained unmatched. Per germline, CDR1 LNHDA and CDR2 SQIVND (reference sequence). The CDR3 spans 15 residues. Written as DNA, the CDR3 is TGTGCCAGTAGTATTGAGGGGGCGAGCACAGATACGCAGTATTTT. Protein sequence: CASSIEGASTDTQYF.

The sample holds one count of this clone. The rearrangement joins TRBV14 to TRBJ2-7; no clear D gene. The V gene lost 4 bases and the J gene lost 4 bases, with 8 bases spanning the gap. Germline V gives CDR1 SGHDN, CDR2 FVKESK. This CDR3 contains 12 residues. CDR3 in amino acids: CASSPLGYEQYF. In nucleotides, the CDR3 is TGTGCCAGCAGCCCCTTGGGGTACGAGCAGTACTTC.

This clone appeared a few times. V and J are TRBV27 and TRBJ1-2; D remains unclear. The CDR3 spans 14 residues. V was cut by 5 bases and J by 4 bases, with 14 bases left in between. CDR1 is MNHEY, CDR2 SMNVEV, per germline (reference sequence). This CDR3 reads CASSERAAAYGYTF. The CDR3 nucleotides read TGTGCCAGCAGTGAGAGGGCAGCGGCCTATGGCTACACCTTC.

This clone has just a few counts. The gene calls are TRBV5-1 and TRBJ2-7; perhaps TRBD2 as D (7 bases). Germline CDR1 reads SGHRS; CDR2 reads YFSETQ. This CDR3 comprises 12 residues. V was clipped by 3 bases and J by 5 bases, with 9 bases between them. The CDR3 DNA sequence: TGCGCCAGCAGCTGGGGGGGCGACGAGCAGTACTTC. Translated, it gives CASSWGGDEQYF.

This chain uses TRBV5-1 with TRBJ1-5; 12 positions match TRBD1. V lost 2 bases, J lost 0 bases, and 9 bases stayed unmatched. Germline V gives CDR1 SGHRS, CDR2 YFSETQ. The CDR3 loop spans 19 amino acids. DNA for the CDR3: TGCGCCAGCAGCTTACCCCGGGACAGGGGGCGCGTTAGCAATCAGCCCCAGCATTTT. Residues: CASSLPRDRGRVSNQPQHF.

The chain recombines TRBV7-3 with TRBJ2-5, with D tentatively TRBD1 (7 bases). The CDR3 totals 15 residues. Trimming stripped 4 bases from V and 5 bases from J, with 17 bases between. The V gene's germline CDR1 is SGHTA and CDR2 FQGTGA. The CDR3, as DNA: TGTGCCAGCAGCTATGCAGGGGGGCAAGGGGAGACCCAGTACTTC. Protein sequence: CASSYAGGQGETQYF. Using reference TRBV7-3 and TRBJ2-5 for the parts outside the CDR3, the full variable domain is GAGVSQTPSNKVTEKGKYVELRCDPISGHTALYWYRQSLGQGPEFLIYFQGTGAADDSGLPNDRFFAVRPEGSVSTLKIQRTERGDSAVYLCASSYAGGQGETQYFGPGTRLLVL.

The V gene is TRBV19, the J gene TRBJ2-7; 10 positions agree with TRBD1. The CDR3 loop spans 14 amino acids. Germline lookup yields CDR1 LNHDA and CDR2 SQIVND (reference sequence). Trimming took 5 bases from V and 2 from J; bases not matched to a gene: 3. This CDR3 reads CASSWDRGTYEQYF. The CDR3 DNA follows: TGTGCCAGTAGTTGGGACAGGGGCACCTACGAGCAGTACTTC.